Presented here are 32 T cell receptor beta chains from one specimen sequenced in a study of CD8 T cells in ankylosing spondylitis (dated by TCRdb to between 2016 and 2019). Broader findings and caveats from the paper: Blood from ankylosing spondylitis patients appeared to be characterized by a TCR beta motif made up of about 8 highly homologous amino acid variants.

Receptor libraries were prepared by 5' RACE. Sequencing was performed on an Illumina HiSeq 2500. Clones were called with MiXCR by TCRdb after fastp trimmed the public reads at Q25, and only in-frame beta chains were retained. CDR3 protein sequences are deduplicated, and each keeps its most common genes and DNA. The sample table contains about 510,000 distinct CDR3 sequences; only one count was recorded for approximately 5.3% of them. Under 4.5% of the sample belongs to the ten largest clones. Antigens for these TCRs are unknown. Sequencing was performed on blood, either unsorted or a sorted T cell fraction (not recorded which). The receptor set was obtained from a male donor with ankylosing spondylitis.

There are a few counts of this clonotype. This chain connects TRBV4-3 to TRBJ2-5, with D possibly TRBD2 on 5 matching bases. The CDR3 spans 14 residues. CDR1 and CDR2 from the germline V gene are LGHNA and YSLEER. V lost 0 bases to trimming and J lost 5 bases, with 10 bases between them. CDR3 in amino acids: CASSQEPAAETQYF. DNA for the CDR3: TGCGCCAGCAGCCAAGAGCCAGCGGCGGAGACCCAGTACTTC.

There are many counts of this clonotype. This rearrangement joins TRBV21-1 to TRBJ2-5. TRBV21-1 is flagged as a pseudogene. The CDR3 is 14 amino acids. The CDR3 DNA is TGTGCCAGCAGCAAAGGGCAACCGGAAGGGACCCAGTACTTC. This translates into CASSKGQPEGTQYF.

This clonotype has ten or more counts. V and J are TRBV5-1 and TRBJ2-7; a weak D match, TRBD2 (6 bases). The CDR3 is 16 residues long. V was clipped by 1 base and J by 0 bases, with 14 bases between them. Germline assignment: CDR1 SGHRS and CDR2 YFSETQ. The CDR3 DNA sequence: TGCGCCAGCAGCTTGCCGCGGGGAGGTGCCTCCTACGAGCAGTACTTC. Amino acid sequence: CASSLPRGGASYEQYF.

In this sample, this clonotype turned up many times. The V gene is TRBV12-3 or TRBV12-4, the J gene TRBJ1-5, with 7 bases matching TRBD1. The CDR3 has 14 residues. Trimming removed 6 bases from V and 6 bases from J; junction bases left unmatched: 8. The chain's CDR3 is CASSLGQAAQPQHF. In DNA, the CDR3 is TGTGCCAGCAGCCTCGGACAGGCGGCTCAGCCCCAGCATTTT.

This chain connects TRBV20-1 to TRBJ1-2; unclear D gene. CDR3 length equals 15 residues. V shed 3 bases and J shed 4 bases, with 18 bases lying between them. CDR1 and CDR2 from the germline V gene are DFQATT and SNEGSKA (reference sequence). CDR3 sequence reads: CSARERPGRIYGYTF. CDR3 DNA: TGCAGTGCTAGGGAACGACCCGGACGGATCTATGGCTACACCTTC.

The V and J genes are TRBV29-1 and TRBJ2-3, with TRBD2 identical over 9 bases. The trim removed 1 base at V and 3 bases at J, leaving 11 bases unmatched. In germline, CDR1 is SQVTM, CDR2 ANQGSEA. The CDR3 loop spans 17 amino acids. CDR3 sequence (DNA): TGCAGCGTTGAAGGCACTGTGGGCGGGGGGGCGACAGATACGCAGTATTTT. This gives the protein CSVEGTVGGGATDTQYF.

This clonotype was observed many times. The CDR3 here is CASSLGPVNEQFF. The DNA for the CDR3 is TGTGCCAGCAGCTTGGGACCGGTGAATGAGCAGTTCTTC. The rearrangement uses TRBV5-5 and TRBJ2-1; D is uncertain. The V gene's germline CDR1 is SGHKS and CDR2 YYEKEE (reference sequence). Trimming pared 0 bases from V and 7 bases from J, leaving 8 bases between. This CDR3 region has 13 residues.

This clonotype was picked up a small number of times. The V call is TRBV4-3, the J call TRBJ2-4, with D perhaps matching TRBD1 or TRBD2 (6 bases each). The CDR3 spans 15 residues. CDR1 and CDR2 (germline): LGHNA, YSLEER. Trimming left V 1 base short and J 5 bases short, with 12 bases between. In DNA, the CDR3 is TGCGCCAGCAGCCAAGGCTGGGGGGCCGAAAACATTCAGTACTTC. Protein product: CASSQGWGAENIQYF.

At least ten counts were recorded for this clonotype. V usage is TRBV24-1 and J usage is TRBJ2-1; 11 positions match TRBD1. Trimming took 3 bases from V and 0 from J; bases not matched to a gene: 9. Looked up from germline, CDR1 is KGHDR and CDR2 is SFDVKD. This CDR3 is built from 19 residues. The CDR3 DNA reads TGTGCCACCAGTGATGGAGGACAGGGGGCTTACTTCTCCTACAATGAGCAGTTCTTC. It codes for CATSDGGQGAYFSYNEQFF.

This clonotype showed up many times. The chain combines TRBV27 with TRBJ1-5; D is undetermined. Germline V gene sequence: CDR1 MNHEY, CDR2 SMNVEV (reference sequence). V gave up 10 bases and J gave up 5 bases, with 6 bases separating them. The CDR3 has 10 residues. CDR3 amino acids: CATGYQPQHF. CDR3 coding DNA: TGTGCCACCGGGTATCAGCCCCAGCATTTT.

This clonotype was detected ten times or more. This chain connects TRBV9 to TRBJ2-3, with 10 bases lining up with TRBD2. V was pared by 4 bases and J by 2 bases, with 7 bases of the junction left unmatched. CDR1 SGDLS and CDR2 YYNGEE come from the germline V gene. CDR3 length equals 16 residues. CDR3 residues: CASSSSGGADTDTQYF. The CDR3 nucleotides read TGTGCCAGCAGCTCCAGCGGGGGGGCCGACACAGATACGCAGTATTTT.

V gene TRBV11-2 combines with J gene TRBJ2-7; possible D gene TRBD2, 6 bases. Looked up from germline, CDR1 is SGHAT and CDR2 is FQNNGV. V lost 6 bases and J lost 4, with 16 bases in between. The CDR3 is 14 amino acids. The CDR3 spells CASSRASASYEQYF. Written as DNA, the CDR3 is TGTGCCAGCAGTCGGGCTAGCGCGAGTTACGAGCAGTACTTC.

V is TRBV5-1 and J is TRBJ2-3; the D gene could be TRBD1 or TRBD2 (5 bases each). Trimming pared 4 bases from V and 2 bases from J, leaving 17 bases between. The CDR3 has 16 amino acids. Per germline, CDR1 SGHRS and CDR2 YFSETQ. Here the CDR3 reads CASSLRDLTFTDTQYF. The CDR3 DNA follows: TGCGCCAGCAGCCTCCGGGACCTTACCTTCACAGATACGCAGTATTTT.

This clonotype has a count of ten or more. For the CDR3, the DNA is TGCGCCAGCACCCCCACTAGGGACCCCTACGAGCAGTACTTC. Its protein product is CASTPTRDPYEQYF. This chain joins TRBV5-1 and TRBJ2-7, with D perhaps assigned TRBD1 or TRBD2 (5 bases each). The ends were cut back, 6 bases at V and 2 bases at J, with 15 bases in the middle. This CDR3 has 14 residues. The V gene's germline CDR1 is SGHRS and CDR2 YFSETQ.

This clonotype was seen a few times. This chain links TRBV4-3 with TRBJ2-7, with 7 bases fitting TRBD1. CDR1 is LGHNA and CDR2 is YSLEER in the germline V gene. The V segment lost 0 bases and the J segment 6 bases; nucleotides outside the gene matches: 5. The CDR3 runs to 14 residues. CDR3 sequence: CASSQDEAGGEQYF. As DNA, the CDR3 is TGCGCCAGCAGCCAAGATGAGGCAGGGGGCGAGCAGTACTTC.

The table lists this clonotype with many counts. The gene calls are TRBV20-1 and TRBJ2-5; 9 bases line up with TRBD1. V was clipped by 8 bases and J by 5 bases; unmatched bases: 6. Germline loops: CDR1 DFQATT, CDR2 SNEGSKA (reference sequence). This CDR3 is built from 12 residues. This chain's CDR3 is CSSPGQGETQYF. For the CDR3, the DNA is TGCAGTTCACCGGGACAGGGTGAGACCCAGTACTTC.

The sample holds many counts of this clonotype. The chain recombines TRBV12-3 or TRBV12-4 with TRBJ2-3; TRBD2 aligns across 10 bases. Germline trimming cut 1 base from V and 2 bases from J; bases unmatched to any gene: 3. The CDR3 is 16 residues long. The CDR3 loop is CASSLGLAGVTDTQYF. CDR3 sequence (DNA): TGTGCCAGCAGTTTAGGGCTAGCGGGGGTCACAGATACGCAGTATTTT.

The chain recombines TRBV7-9 with TRBJ2-2, with 8 bases aligning to TRBD1. The CDR3 is 14 residues long. The V gene end was trimmed by 4 bases and the J gene end by 5 bases; junction bases not matched to a gene: 3. The germline V gene encodes CDR1 SEHNR and CDR2 FQNEAQ (reference sequence). The CDR3 coding sequence is TGTGCCAGCAGCTCGGACAGGGTGACCGGGGAGCTGTTTTTT. Its translation: CASSSDRVTGELFF.

This clonotype was recorded many times. The chain links TRBV4-3 to TRBJ1-2; 8 bases line up with TRBD1. CDR3 size: 16 residues. CDR1 LGHNA and CDR2 YSLEER come from the germline V gene. V was clipped by 6 bases and J by 3 bases; unmatched bases: 12. This CDR3 reads CASRPNRQGRDYGYTF. In DNA form, the CDR3 reads TGCGCCAGCAGACCAAATAGACAGGGGAGGGACTATGGCTACACCTTC.

This clonotype was seen many times. The chain joins TRBV7-9 to TRBJ2-7; no clear D. This CDR3 contains 15 residues. Germline-derived CDR1 and CDR2 are SEHNR and FQNEAQ (reference sequence). V was trimmed by 5 bases and J by 4 bases, leaving 18 bases between them. The CDR3 coding sequence is TGTGCCAGCAGCGTCCATATTGGAGCCATGTACGAGCAGTACTTC. Translation gives CASSVHIGAMYEQYF.

This clonotype came up many times. The CDR3 reads CASSVGQGRSRTPLHF. Here the CDR3 DNA reads TGTGCCAGCAGCGTGGGACAGGGGAGGAGTAGGACACCCCTCCACTTT. The rearrangement uses TRBV9 and TRBJ1-6, with 10 nucleotides matching TRBD1. There are 16 residues in the CDR3. The V segment lost 2 bases and the J segment 11 bases; nucleotides outside the gene matches: 10. Germline CDR1 SGDLS, CDR2 YYNGEE.

This clonotype was seen repeatedly, ten times or more. The chain links TRBV6-1 to TRBJ1-1; tentatively, D is TRBD1 (6 bases). The CDR3 totals 15 residues. CDR1 and CDR2 (germline): MNHNS, SASEGT. V lost 6 bases, J lost 3 bases, and 17 bases lay in between. The CDR3 nucleotides are TGTGCCAGCAGCTCATCTTTTAGGGGGGACACTGAAGCTTTCTTT. Protein: CASSSSFRGDTEAFF.

The V gene is TRBV10-3, the J gene TRBJ2-3; the D gene is possibly TRBD1 (5 bases). CDR3 size: 15 residues. CDR1 is ENHRY, CDR2 SYGVKD, per germline. The germline V and J ends were trimmed by 2 bases and 0 bases, with 9 bases remaining between them. In nucleotides, the CDR3 is TGTGCCATCAGTGAGGATAAGGGGAGCACAGATACGCAGTATTTT. Amino acid sequence: CAISEDKGSTDTQYF.

This clonotype was observed many times. The chain uses TRBV15 and TRBJ2-7, with D uncertain. The germline gives CDR1 LNHNV, CDR2 YYDKDF (reference sequence). V was clipped by 1 base and J by 7 bases, with 11 bases between them. The CDR3 is made up of 13 amino acids. The CDR3 sequence: CATSRAPRVEQYF. Here the CDR3 DNA reads TGTGCCACCAGCAGAGCCCCACGGGTTGAGCAGTACTTC.

This clonotype was seen repeatedly, ten times or more. J is TRBJ2-1 and V is TRBV10-3; 16 bases agree with TRBD2. Germline V gene sequence: CDR1 ENHRY, CDR2 SYGVKD. The ends lost 7 bases at V and 6 bases at J; junction bases unmatched: 6. This CDR3 has 16 residues. The CDR3 DNA reads as TGTGCCATCATTGGGACTAGCGGGAGGGCCGGCAATGAGCAGTTCTTC. It encodes CAIIGTSGRAGNEQFF.

The V gene is TRBV10-3, the J gene TRBJ1-2; tentatively, D is TRBD1 (5 bases). The V and J ends lost 8 bases and 6 bases respectively, with 22 bases between them. CDR3 length equals 15 residues. Germline values: CDR1 ENHRY, CDR2 SYGVKD. The CDR3 nucleotides read TGTGCCATCTATTCTAGGGGAGAATGCTCTCATGGCTACACCTTC. This codes for CAIYSRGECSHGYTF.

This clonotype showed up just a few times. The chain has TRBV5-1 and TRBJ2-2; 9 bases fit TRBD1. J was trimmed by 5 bases and V by 4 bases; bases with no gene match: 9. This CDR3 spans 16 amino acids. Looked up from germline, CDR1 is SGHRS and CDR2 is YFSETQ. The DNA of the CDR3 is TGCGCCAGCAGCATTCAAGGGACAGGGAAAACCGGGGAGCTGTTTTTT. Its translation: CASSIQGTGKTGELFF.

This clonotype was found many times. The CDR3, as DNA: TGTGCCAGCAGTTTTATTACGGGTGAAAAACTGTTTTTT. Translated: CASSFITGEKLFF. This chain joins TRBV12-3 or TRBV12-4 and TRBJ1-4; D call uncertain. Trimming cost V 3 bases and J 7 bases, with 9 bases left between them. This CDR3 has 13 amino acids.

This clonotype has at least ten counts. The V call is TRBV6-1, the J call TRBJ1-5, with D maybe TRBD1 (6 bases). The CDR3 is 14 residues long. The V gene lost 6 bases and the J gene lost 4 bases, with 13 bases spanning the gap. Germline V CDR1 and CDR2: MNHNS, SASEGT. CDR3 residues: CASRGQSNNQPQHF. Here the CDR3 DNA reads TGTGCCAGCAGAGGACAGTCCAATAATCAGCCCCAGCATTTT.

This clonotype was seen only a few times. The chain is built from TRBV6-2 or TRBV6-3 and TRBJ2-5; D gene unclear. The CDR3 covers 13 residues. Germline lookup yields CDR1 MNHEY and CDR2 SVGEGT. Trimming removed 7 bases from V and 3 bases from J, with 12 bases in between. The CDR3 DNA sequence: TGTGCCAGCAAATACGACATCGAAGAGACCCAGTACTTC. Translation: CASKYDIEETQYF.

This chain links TRBV27 with TRBJ2-7, with 7 positions matching TRBD1. V was pared by 6 bases and J by 2 bases, with 7 bases of the junction left unmatched. The V gene's germline CDR1 is MNHEY and CDR2 SMNVEV (reference sequence). The CDR3 sequence is 14 residues long. Here the CDR3 reads CASSYMGQTYEQYF. CDR3 bases: TGTGCCAGCAGCTACATGGGACAGACCTACGAGCAGTACTTC.

This clonotype has a handful of counts. This chain joins TRBV27 and TRBJ2-5; D is ambiguous. The CDR3 runs to 15 residues. Germline V gene data show CDR1 as MNHEY and CDR2 as SMNVEV (reference sequence). V was pared by 0 bases and J by 2 bases, with 10 bases between. The CDR3 spells CASSLSWQKQETQYF. CDR3 DNA: TGTGCCAGCAGTTTATCCTGGCAGAAACAAGAGACCCAGTACTTC.